This T cell receptor beta chain was documented in a study of blood T cell repertoires in COVID-19. Study as a whole: Acute-phase and convalescent COVID-19 samples originated in the United States, Italy and Spain. T cells, B-cell-depleted T cells, or PBMCs provided the cDNA or gDNA that served as material.

Germline CDR1 reads SQVTM; CDR2 reads ANQGSEA. V was pared by 3 bases and J by 6 bases, with 11 bases between. CDR3 length: 12 amino acids. Seattle patients were enrolled while actively infected and followed longitudinally. Per the original methods: Amplifying reference gene primers gave estimates of nucleated cell counts. Profiling relied on immunoSEQ multiplex PCR, and the TCRdb table lists in-frame clones only, not all of them. The V and J calls and the clone size are those of that table, but D and trimming were determined from the DNA. This repertoire shows roughly 320,000 clones, just under 90% found once; its top ten account for approximately 6.5%.

This sequence originates from a woman aged 45 to 65 with COVID-19, enrolled during active disease. The sequenced sample was peripheral blood. This chain connects TRBV29-1 to TRBJ1-1; D is undetermined. The CDR3 DNA reads as TGCAGCGTTGAGATGGGGAGTGCTGAAGCTTTCTTT. As protein: CSVEMGSAEAFF.